This T cell receptor beta chain was sequenced in a study of human T cells and chemical hapten exposure. General study findings and limits: More PT1 expanded TCRs went with higher patch test scores. Relative to controls, expanded TCRs formed significantly more large CDR3 similarity clusters.

TCRdb processed the RACE reads anew with MiXCR; each CDR3 protein has one entry. The sample includes about 80,000 distinct CDR3 sequences, 12% to 15% of them seen just once. This clonotype was recorded many times. The antigen is unknown. CDR1 and CDR2 from the germline V gene are SEHNR and FQNEAQ (reference sequence). With 5 bases clipped from V and 2 bases from J, the junction kept 16 bases outside the gene matches. CDR3 length: 19 residues. Regarding time point: pre-sensitization, week 0. As to treatment: therapeutic diphenylcyclopropenone sensitization with weekly scalp DPC. The template was total RNA from unfractionated whole blood.

The TCR comes from a woman between 50 and 59 years old with alopecia areata. Some clones in this sample may be carry-over from other donors' samples. The sequencing used whole blood, collected in connection with sensitization to the hapten diphenylcyclopropenone (DPC). This chain connects TRBV7-9 to TRBJ2-5; 11 nucleotides line up with TRBD2. The CDR3 sequence: CASSPTKGLAGGGQETQYF. In DNA, the CDR3 is TGTGCCAGCAGCCCCACGAAAGGGCTAGCGGGAGGAGGACAAGAGACCCAGTACTTC.